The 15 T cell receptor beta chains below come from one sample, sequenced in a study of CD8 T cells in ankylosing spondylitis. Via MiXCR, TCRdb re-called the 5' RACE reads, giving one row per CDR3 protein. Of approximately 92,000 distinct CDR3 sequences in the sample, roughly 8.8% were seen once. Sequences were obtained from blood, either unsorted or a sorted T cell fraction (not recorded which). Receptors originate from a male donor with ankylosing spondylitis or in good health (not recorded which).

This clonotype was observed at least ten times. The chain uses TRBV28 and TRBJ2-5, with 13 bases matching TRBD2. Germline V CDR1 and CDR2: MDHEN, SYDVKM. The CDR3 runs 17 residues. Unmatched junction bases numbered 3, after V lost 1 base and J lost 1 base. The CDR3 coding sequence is TGTGCCAGCAGTTTATCGACTAGCGGGGGGATCCAAGAGACCCAGTACTTC. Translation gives CASSLSTSGGIQETQYF.

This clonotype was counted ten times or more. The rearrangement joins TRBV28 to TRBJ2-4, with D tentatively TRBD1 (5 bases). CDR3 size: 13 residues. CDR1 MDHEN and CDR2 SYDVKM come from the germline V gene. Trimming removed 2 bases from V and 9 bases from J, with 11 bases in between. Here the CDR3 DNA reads TGTGCCAGCAGTTTAGCCAGGGATTTCATTCAGTACTTC. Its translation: CASSLARDFIQYF.

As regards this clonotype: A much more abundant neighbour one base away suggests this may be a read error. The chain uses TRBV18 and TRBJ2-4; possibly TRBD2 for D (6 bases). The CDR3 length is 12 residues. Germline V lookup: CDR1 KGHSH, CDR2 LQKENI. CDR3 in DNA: TGTGCCAGCTCACCAGCGGGGAACATTCAGTCCTTC. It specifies CASSPAGNIQSF.

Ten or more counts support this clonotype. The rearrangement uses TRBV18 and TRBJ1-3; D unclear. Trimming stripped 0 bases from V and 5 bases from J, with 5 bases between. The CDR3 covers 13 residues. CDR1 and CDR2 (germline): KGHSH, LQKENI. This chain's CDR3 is CASSPPGRNTIYF. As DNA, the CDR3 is TGTGCCAGCTCACCACCCGGTCGAAACACCATATATTTT.

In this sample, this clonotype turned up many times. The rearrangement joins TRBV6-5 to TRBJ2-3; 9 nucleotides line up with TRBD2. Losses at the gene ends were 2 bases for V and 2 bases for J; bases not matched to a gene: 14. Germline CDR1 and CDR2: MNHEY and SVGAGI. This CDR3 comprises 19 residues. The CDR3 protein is CASSYHPFVTSGPTDTQYF. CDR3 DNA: TGTGCCAGCAGTTACCACCCCTTCGTCACTAGCGGGCCCACAGATACGCAGTATTTT.

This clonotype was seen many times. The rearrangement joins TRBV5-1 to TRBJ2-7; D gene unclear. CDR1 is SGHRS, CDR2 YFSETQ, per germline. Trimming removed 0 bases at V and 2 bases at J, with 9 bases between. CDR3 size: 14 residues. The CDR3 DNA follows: TGCGCCAGCAGCTTGGGGGCGGCCCCCTACGAGCAGTACTTC. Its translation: CASSLGAAPYEQYF.

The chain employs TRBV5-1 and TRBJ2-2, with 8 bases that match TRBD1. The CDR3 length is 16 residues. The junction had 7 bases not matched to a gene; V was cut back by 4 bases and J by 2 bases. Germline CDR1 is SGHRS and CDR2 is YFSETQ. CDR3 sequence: CASSVGTGHNTGELFF. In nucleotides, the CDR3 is TGCGCCAGCAGCGTCGGGACAGGCCATAACACCGGGGAGCTGTTTTTT.

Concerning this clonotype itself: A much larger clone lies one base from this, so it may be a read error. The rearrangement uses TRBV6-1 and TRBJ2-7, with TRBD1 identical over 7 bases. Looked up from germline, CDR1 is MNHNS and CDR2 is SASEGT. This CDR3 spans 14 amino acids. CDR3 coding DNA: TGTGTCAGCAGTCTCCGACAGGGCCCTAACGAGCAGTACTTC. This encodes CVSSLRQGPNEQYF.

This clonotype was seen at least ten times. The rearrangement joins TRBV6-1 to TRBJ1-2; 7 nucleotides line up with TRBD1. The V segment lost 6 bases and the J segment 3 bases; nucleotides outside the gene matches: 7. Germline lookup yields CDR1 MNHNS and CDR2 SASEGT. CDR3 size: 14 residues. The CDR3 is CASSQQGRDYGYTF. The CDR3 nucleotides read TGTGCCAGCAGCCAACAGGGGAGGGACTATGGCTACACCTTC.

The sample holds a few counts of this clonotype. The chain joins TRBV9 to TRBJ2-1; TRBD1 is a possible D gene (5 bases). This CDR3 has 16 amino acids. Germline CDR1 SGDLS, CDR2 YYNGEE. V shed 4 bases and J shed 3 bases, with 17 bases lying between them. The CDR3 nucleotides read TGTGCCAGCAGCTCAGACAGTGGGTCGTACTACAATGAGCAGTTCTTC. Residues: CASSSDSGSYYNEQFF.

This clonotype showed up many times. CDR3 sequence reads: CASSHVDRVQGYTF. The DNA for the CDR3 is TGCGCCAGCAGCCATGTGGACAGGGTTCAGGGCTACACCTTC. V usage is TRBV4-1 and J usage is TRBJ1-2; 8 bases are a match to TRBD1. Germline CDR1 reads MGHRA; CDR2 reads YSYEKL. The CDR3 extends over 14 amino acids. V lost 3 bases and J lost 8; bases outside the gene matches: 8.

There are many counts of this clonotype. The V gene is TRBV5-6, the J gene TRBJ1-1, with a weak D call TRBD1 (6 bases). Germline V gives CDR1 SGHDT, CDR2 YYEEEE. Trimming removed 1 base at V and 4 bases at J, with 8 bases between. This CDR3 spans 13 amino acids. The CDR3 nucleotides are TGTGCCAGCAGCTTGACAGGGTTCACTGAAGCTTTCTTT. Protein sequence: CASSLTGFTEAFF.

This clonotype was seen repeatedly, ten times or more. Here the CDR3 DNA reads TGTGCCAGCAGCCTATCGGGACAGGGAAAAAATTCACCCCTCCACTTT. Its translation: CASSLSGQGKNSPLHF. J is TRBJ1-6 and V is TRBV7-6, with 9 nucleotides matching TRBD1. The CDR3 runs to 16 residues. Germline-derived CDR1 and CDR2 are SGHVS and FNYEAQ. V was clipped by 5 bases and J by 7 bases; unmatched bases: 9.

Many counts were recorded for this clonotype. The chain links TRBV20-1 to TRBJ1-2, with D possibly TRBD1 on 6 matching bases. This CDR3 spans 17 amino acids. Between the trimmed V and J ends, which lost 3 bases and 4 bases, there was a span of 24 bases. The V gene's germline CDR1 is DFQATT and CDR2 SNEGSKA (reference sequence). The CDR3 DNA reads TGCAGTGCTAGTAGCGGAGCGGGCAGGGGCTTAGTCTATGGCTACACCTTC. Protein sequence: CSASSGAGRGLVYGYTF.

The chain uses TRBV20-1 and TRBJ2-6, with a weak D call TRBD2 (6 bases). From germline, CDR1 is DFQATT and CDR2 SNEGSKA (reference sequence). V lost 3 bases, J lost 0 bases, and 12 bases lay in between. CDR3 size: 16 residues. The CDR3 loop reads CSARRGQYSGANVLTF. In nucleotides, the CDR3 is TGCAGTGCTAGGCGGGGTCAATACTCTGGGGCCAACGTCCTGACTTTC.